The clone carrying this T cell receptor beta chain was observed many times. The data belong to a study of T-cell memory formation after mild COVID-19. Overall study: For the most part, TCR clusters were specific to one donor.

The CDR3 loop spans 13 amino acids. Trimming took off 5 bases at V and 10 bases at J, with 12 bases between the two ends. TCRdb re-analysed the 5' RACE reads in MiXCR, keeping a single row per CDR3 protein. The repertoire holds under 450,000 distinct CDR3 sequences, 20% to 25% seen once, with around 20% in the top ten. The TCR comes from a man aged 18-30 years who had mild COVID-19 (a few samples of this study predate the infection). Cell type and time point are not known. The chain is built from TRBV12-3 or TRBV12-4 and TRBJ1-6; D uncertain. The sample was PBMCs or a T cell subset sorted from them (not recorded which). The CDR3 DNA sequence: TGTGCCAGCAGTGCCACCCGGGTCTCACCCCTCCACTTT. Translated, it gives CASSATRVSPLHF.